Listed below are T cell receptor beta chains from one sample, sequenced in a study of shared clonotypes between healthy human individuals. Using immunoSEQ multiplex PCR, the repertoire was profiled, and TCRdb retains in-frame clones only, with some absent. The profile shows about 230,000 clones, approximately 65% of them singletons. Material for sequencing was memory CD4+ T cells sorted from blood. These receptors were taken from a man younger than 40 in good health. CDR3s include the opening cysteine and the closing phenylalanine or tryptophan. Fields, in order: V gene, J gene, CDR3 protein.

V: TRBV19; J: TRBJ2-1; CDR3: CASSMKLAGVSQFF
V: TRBV2; J: TRBJ2-5; CDR3: CASSEVQGVKTQYF
V: TRBV11-2; J: TRBJ1-5; CDR3: CASRPLDRGHQPQHF
V: TRBV11-2; J: TRBJ2-7; CDR3: CASSLSSRGNDEQYF
V: TRBV19; J: TRBJ1-2; CDR3: CASSIAPEYGYTF
V: TRBV7-2; J: TRBJ2-7; CDR3: CASSFPSQTRSGPYEQYF
V: TRBV10-1; J: TRBJ2-3; CDR3: CASSGRLAGDVTDTQYF
V: TRBV2; J: TRBJ1-2; CDR3: CASSDPYSGRGGYTF
V: TRBV7-9; J: TRBJ2-5; CDR3: CASRGRGGTGQETQYF
V: TRBV15; J: TRBJ2-7; CDR3: CATSRHLAGQSEQYF
V: TRBV7-3; J: TRBJ2-3; CDR3: CASSPAGLGEGDTQYF
V: TRBV19; J: TRBJ2-1; CDR3: CASSFSGDNEQFF
V: TRBV19; J: TRBJ1-4; CDR3: CASTGRGLLATNEKLFF
V: TRBV7-2; J: TRBJ1-5; CDR3: CASSFDSYQPQHF
V: TRBV7-8; J: TRBJ2-1; CDR3: CASSTQSAGYNEQFF